Listed below are T cell receptor beta chains from one sample, sequenced in a study of post-analysis software for immune sequencing data. TCRdb re-analysed the PCR reads in MiXCR, keeping a single row per CDR3 protein. The data hold under 650,000 distinct CDR3 sequences, with roughly 45% observed a single time. The sequenced material came from blood. These TCRs come from a girl aged 5 to 17 with multiple sclerosis. CDR3s include the opening cysteine and the closing phenylalanine or tryptophan. A D gene is named only where the DNA matches it firmly. Clone size is shown for a subset of rows, as once, few, many or a class of expanded clone.

v_gene	abundance	j_gene	d_gene	CDR3aa	CDR3nt
TRBV7-3	.	TRBJ2-1	TRBD1	CASSRSGQGFNNEQFF	TGTGCCAGCAGCCGCTCAGGACAGGGGTTTAACAATGAGCAGTTCTTC
TRBV9	once	TRBJ2-5	.	CASSVQANEQYF	TGTGCCAGCAGCGTCCAAGCAAATGAGCAGTACTTC
TRBV29-1	few	TRBJ2-3	TRBD2	CSVEAGGTTDTQYF	TGCAGCGTTGAGGCGGGAGGGACCACAGATACGCAGTATTTT
TRBV12-3/TRBV12-4	.	TRBJ2-7	TRBD2	CASATGTSGPHEQYF	TGTGCCAGCGCTACCGGGACTAGCGGACCGCACGAGCAGTACTTC
TRBV20-1	.	TRBJ1-2	.	CSAGAGGKNYGYTF	TGCAGTGCGGGGGCGGGGGGCAAGAACTATGGCTACACCTTC
TRBV7-9	.	TRBJ2-1	TRBD2	CASSPRLAGDGNEQFF	TGTGCCAGCAGCCCAAGACTAGCGGGAGACGGCAATGAGCAGTTCTTC
TRBV29-1	.	TRBJ2-1	.	CSVGGGTSYNEQFF	TGCAGCGTTGGGGGGGGCACCTCCTACAATGAGCAGTTCTTC
TRBV20-1	.	TRBJ2-7	.	CSARESRLSYEQYF	TGCAGTGCTAGAGAAAGCAGACTATCCTACGAGCAGTACTTC
TRBV12-3/TRBV12-4	.	TRBJ2-5	TRBD2	CASRTSGGFRETQYF	TGTGCCAGCAGGACTAGCGGGGGTTTTCGAGAGACCCAGTACTTC
TRBV29-1	.	TRBJ1-1	.	CSVSRVTEAFF	TGCAGCGTTTCGCGGGTCACTGAAGCTTTCTTT
TRBV6-6	.	TRBJ2-1	.	CASSYLGEGQFF	TGTGCCAGCAGTTACCTTGGAGAAGGGCAGTTCTTC
TRBV7-2	.	TRBJ2-7	.	CASSLSTATSYEQYF	TGTGCCAGCAGCTTATCAACCGCCACCTCCTACGAGCAGTACTTC
TRBV7-2	.	TRBJ2-7	.	CASRSETYEQYF	TGTGCCAGCAGATCAGAGACCTACGAGCAGTACTTC
TRBV9	.	TRBJ2-5	.	CASSAGGVAETQYF	TGTGCCAGCAGCGCCGGGGGCGTCGCCGAGACCCAGTACTTC
TRBV12-3/TRBV12-4	once	TRBJ2-7	TRBD2	CASSLSGGAMPYEQYF	TGTGCCAGCAGTCTCAGCGGGGGGGCCATGCCCTACGAGCAGTACTTC
TRBV28	.	TRBJ1-5	.	CASSWGTVQPQHF	TGTGCCAGCAGTTGGGGAACAGTTCAGCCCCAGCATTTT
TRBV27	.	TRBJ2-6	TRBD2	CASSPRLAGVSGANVLTF	TGTGCCAGCAGTCCCCGACTAGCGGGAGTATCCGGGGCCAACGTCCTGACTTTC
TRBV3-1	many	TRBJ1-1	TRBD1	CASGSTGGQGTEAFF	TGTGCCAGCGGGTCTACAGGGGGCCAGGGAACTGAAGCTTTCTTT
TRBV20-1	few	TRBJ2-5	.	CSANTGEETQYF	TGCAGTGCTAACACAGGTGAAGAGACCCAGTACTTC
TRBV5-1	many	TRBJ2-1	TRBD1	CASSPKSGQGYNEQFF	TGCGCCAGCAGCCCTAAATCGGGACAGGGGTACAATGAGCAGTTCTTC
TRBV7-2	.	TRBJ1-1	.	CASSLGGGLLNTEAFF	TGTGCCAGCAGCTTAGGGGGGGGACTCTTGAACACTGAAGCTTTCTTT
TRBV5-1	.	TRBJ2-7	.	CASSHLDRSSYEQYF	TGCGCCAGCAGCCACCTCGACAGGTCCTCCTACGAGCAGTACTTC
TRBV10-3	once	TRBJ1-1	TRBD1	CAISHEGQGTEAFF	TGTGCCATCAGCCATGAAGGACAGGGCACTGAAGCTTTCTTT
TRBV20-1	few	TRBJ2-1	TRBD2	CSAVLAGGSYNEQFF	TGCAGTGCTGTCCTAGCGGGAGGGTCCTACAATGAGCAGTTCTTC
TRBV12-3/TRBV12-4	few	TRBJ2-7	.	CASSLYPSEQYF	TGTGCCAGCAGTTTATATCCGTCCGAGCAGTACTTC
TRBV4-1	.	TRBJ2-7	.	CANSQEGVGRAYEQYF	TGCGCCAACAGCCAAGAAGGGGTCGGGCGGGCCTACGAGCAGTACTTC
TRBV12-3/TRBV12-4	.	TRBJ2-3	.	CASKRTASTDTQYF	TGTGCCAGCAAAAGGACAGCTAGCACAGATACGCAGTATTTT
TRBV5-6	few	TRBJ2-1	.	CASSSTPDNSNEQFF	TGTGCCAGCAGCAGCACACCGGACAATAGTAATGAGCAGTTCTTC
TRBV4-2	.	TRBJ2-5	.	CASSPSWSETQYF	TGTGCCAGCAGCCCCTCGTGGAGTGAGACCCAGTACTTC
TRBV12-5	.	TRBJ1-5	.	CASGLVPAGGQPQHF	TGTGCTAGTGGTTTGGTCCCGGCCGGGGGTCAGCCCCAGCATTTT
TRBV2	once	TRBJ2-1	.	CASRRLVDNEQFF	TGTGCCAGCAGGCGACTAGTGGACAATGAGCAGTTCTTC
TRBV5-5	.	TRBJ2-7	TRBD1	CASSFPKGQGDYEQYF	TGTGCCAGCAGCTTCCCAAAGGGACAGGGGGACTACGAGCAGTACTTC
TRBV12-3/TRBV12-4	few	TRBJ1-2	.	CASSLTGRSYGYTF	TGTGCCAGCAGTTTAACTGGGCGCAGCTATGGCTACACCTTC
TRBV29-1	few	TRBJ2-7	.	CSVGTLWREQYF	TGCAGCGTCGGGACACTGTGGAGAGAGCAGTACTTC
TRBV6-6	.	TRBJ1-2	.	CASSFGPYGYTF	TGTGCCAGCAGTTTCGGGCCCTATGGCTACACCTTC
TRBV4-1	.	TRBJ2-3	.	CASSPRGVWTDTQYF	TGCGCCAGCAGCCCGAGAGGGGTTTGGACAGATACGCAGTATTTT
TRBV27	.	TRBJ1-1	TRBD1	CASSLSAGGMTEAFF	TGTGCCAGCAGTTTATCGGCAGGGGGCATGACTGAAGCTTTCTTT
TRBV28	.	TRBJ2-7	TRBD1	CASSPGDRSFSYEQYF	TGTGCCAGCAGTCCCGGGGACAGGAGTTTCTCCTACGAGCAGTACTTC
TRBV5-1	.	TRBJ2-7	.	CASSLDHPTYEQYF	TGCGCCAGCAGCTTGGACCATCCTACCTACGAGCAGTACTTC
TRBV18	.	TRBJ2-5	TRBD1	CASSPGTGSISLYF	TGTGCCAGCTCACCCGGGACAGGGTCAATTTCGCTGTACTTC
TRBV6-5	.	TRBJ1-2	TRBD1	CASSYGQGQDGGYTF	TGTGCCAGCAGTTACGGACAGGGACAGGACGGTGGCTACACCTTC
TRBV20-1	.	TRBJ2-5	TRBD2	CSATGLAGKGTQYF	TGCAGTGCTACGGGACTAGCGGGGAAAGGGACCCAGTACTTC
TRBV2	.	TRBJ2-5	.	CASSERVTQETQYF	TGTGCCAGCAGTGAACGAGTGACCCAAGAGACCCAGTACTTC
TRBV20-1	.	TRBJ2-5	.	CSARDSRDSGQYF	TGCAGTGCTAGAGATTCCAGGGACTCTGGACAGTACTTC
TRBV7-2	few	TRBJ2-5	TRBD1	CASSRTGLQETQYF	TGTGCCAGCTCCCGGACAGGGCTCCAAGAGACCCAGTACTTC
TRBV29-1	few	TRBJ2-1	TRBD2	CSVTGLAGGLGDEQFF	TGCAGCGTCACTGGACTAGCGGGAGGCCTAGGGGATGAGCAGTTCTTC